This T cell receptor (beta chain) was sequenced for a study of cytomegalovirus exposure and HLA in healthy donors. V lost 5 bases, J lost 2 bases, and 13 bases lay in between. The length of the CDR3 is 14 residues. Looked up from germline, CDR1 is SGHTA and CDR2 is FQGNSA. Both 60 Vbeta primers and 13 Jbeta primers went into the PCR. Measured with immunoSEQ multiplex PCR; TCRdb has only the in-frame clones, and not every one. The top ten hold more than 6% of the sample, which has about 100,000 clones, roughly 80% seen once. The clonotype was recovered from a man aged 40-49 years in good health and CMV-seropositive. The chain links TRBV7-2 to TRBJ2-7; D is perhaps TRBD2 (6 bases). Sequencing used PBMCs. The CDR3 DNA follows: TGTGCCAGCAGCGAGGGACTCCCTACCTACGAGCAGTACTTC. Protein product: CASSEGLPTYEQYF.